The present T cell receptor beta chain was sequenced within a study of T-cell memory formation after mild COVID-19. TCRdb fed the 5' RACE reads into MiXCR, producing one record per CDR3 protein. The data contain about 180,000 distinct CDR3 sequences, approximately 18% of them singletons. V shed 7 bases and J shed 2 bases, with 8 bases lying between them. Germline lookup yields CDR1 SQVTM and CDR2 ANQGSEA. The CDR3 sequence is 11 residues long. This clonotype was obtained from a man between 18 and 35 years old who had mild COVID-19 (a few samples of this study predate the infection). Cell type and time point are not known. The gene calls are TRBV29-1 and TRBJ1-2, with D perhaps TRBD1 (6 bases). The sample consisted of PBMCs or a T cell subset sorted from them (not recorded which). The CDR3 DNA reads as TGCAGCGCAGGACAGAACTATGGCTACACCTTC. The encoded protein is CSAGQNYGYTF.